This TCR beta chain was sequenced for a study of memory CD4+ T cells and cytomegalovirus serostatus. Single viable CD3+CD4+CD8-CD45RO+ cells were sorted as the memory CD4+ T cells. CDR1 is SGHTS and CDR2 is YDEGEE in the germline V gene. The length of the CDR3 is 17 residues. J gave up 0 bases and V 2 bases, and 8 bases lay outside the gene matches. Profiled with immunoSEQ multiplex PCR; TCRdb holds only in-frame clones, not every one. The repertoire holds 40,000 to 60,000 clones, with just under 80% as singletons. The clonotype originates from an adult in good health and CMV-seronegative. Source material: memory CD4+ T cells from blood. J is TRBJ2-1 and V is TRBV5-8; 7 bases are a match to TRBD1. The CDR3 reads CASSFPGQASSYNEQFF. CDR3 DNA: TGTGCCAGCAGCTTCCCTGGACAGGCTAGCTCCTACAATGAGCAGTTCTTC.